A single sample is the source of the 8 T cell receptor beta chains below, sequenced in a study of T cells in Graves' hyperthyroidism and ophthalmopathy (dated by TCRdb to about 2019). Library preparation was by multiplex PCR. Sequencing was carried out with an Illumina HiSeq 2000. TCR beta CDR3 regions were amplified from RNA transcripts. The first round of RT-PCR for the TCR CDR3 was performed with the HTBI primer set and the Qiagen OneStep RT-PCR kit. TCRdb reprocessed the public reads (quality trimming at Q25 with fastp, clone calling with MiXCR) and kept in-frame beta chains. CDR3 protein sequences are deduplicated, and each keeps its most common genes and DNA. For this sample the table gives around 520,000 distinct CDR3 sequences, of which less than 25% were detected only once. The biggest ten clones account for about 11% of the sample. The sample taken for sequencing was blood. These TCRs come from a woman aged 30 to 39 with Graves' ophthalmopathy.

This clonotype was detected ten times or more. The chain employs TRBV6-1 and TRBJ2-5; D is perhaps TRBD1 (5 bases). Trimming cost V 6 bases and J 2 bases, with 13 bases left between them. Germline V gene sequence: CDR1 MNHNS, CDR2 SASEGT. The CDR3 covers 14 residues. For the CDR3, the DNA is TGTGCCAGCAGGAACAATAACAGGCAAGAGACCCAGTACTTC. Protein: CASRNNNRQETQYF.

This clonotype was counted a few times. J is TRBJ1-1 and V is TRBV20-1; D gene ambiguous. The CDR3 sequence is 15 residues long. V shed 0 bases and J shed 2 bases, with 13 bases lying between them. Germline CDR1 is DFQATT and CDR2 is SNEGSKA (reference sequence). CDR3 region: CSARDQKLINTEAFF. CDR3 nucleotides: TGCAGTGCTAGAGATCAGAAACTGATAAACACTGAAGCTTTCTTT.

The chain carries TRBV4-1 and TRBJ1-2; D remains unclear. Between the trimmed V and J ends, which lost 0 bases and 7 bases, there was a span of 9 bases. CDR1 is MGHRA, CDR2 YSYEKL, per germline. CDR3 length: 13 amino acids. CDR3 region: CASSQEGLGGYTF. The CDR3 coding sequence is TGCGCCAGCAGCCAAGAGGGTCTGGGTGGCTACACCTTC.

V and J are TRBV18 and TRBJ2-3, with TRBD1 matching over 7 bases. The CDR3 contains 14 residues. Germline V CDR1 and CDR2: KGHSH, LQKENI. V lost 1 base, J lost 6 bases, and 4 bases stayed unmatched. DNA for the CDR3: TGTGCCAGCTCACCACGAGAGGGGGCGGATACGCAGTATTTT. This translates into CASSPREGADTQYF.

This clonotype was seen repeatedly, ten times or more. V gene TRBV11-2 combines with J gene TRBJ2-7; 7 bases are a match to TRBD1. CDR1 SGHAT and CDR2 FQNNGV come from the germline V gene. V shed 6 bases, J shed 7 bases, and the junction held 6 bases outside the gene matches. The CDR3 length is 12 residues. In nucleotides, the CDR3 is TGTGCCAGCAGAGACAGGGCGAGAGAGCAGTACTTC. Its translation: CASRDRAREQYF.

This clonotype was observed many times. The chain uses TRBV7-3 and TRBJ2-7, with a possible D match to TRBD2 (7 bases). There are 17 residues in the CDR3. Per germline, CDR1 SGHTA and CDR2 FQGTGA. The V end was cut by 1 base, the J end by 2 bases, with 18 bases between. CDR3 in DNA: TGTGCCAGCAGCTTAAAGGGGGGGGCCCACCCCACCTACGAGCAGTACTTC. Protein sequence: CASSLKGGAHPTYEQYF. The full variable domain, in which reference TRBV7-3 and TRBJ2-7 provide the parts outside the CDR3, is GAGVSQTPSNKVTEKGKYVELRCDPISGHTALYWYRQSLGQGPEFLIYFQGTGAADDSGLPNDRFFAVRPEGSVSTLKIQRTERGDSAVYLCASSLKGGAHPTYEQYFGPGTRLTVT.

This clonotype has ten or more counts. The J gene is TRBJ1-2, the V gene TRBV5-1; 10 positions match TRBD1. Germline trimming cut 3 bases from V and 6 bases from J; bases unmatched to any gene: 5. The germline V gene has CDR1 SGHRS and CDR2 YFSETQ. The CDR3 runs 14 residues. The DNA for the CDR3 is TGCGCCAGCAGCTCCACGACAGGGGGCGATGGCTACACCTTC. It is translated as CASSSTTGGDGYTF.

The CDR3 bases are TGTGCCAGCAGCTTAGTGGCAGTCCAACAAAGAATGAACACTGAAGCTTTCTTT. Amino acid sequence: CASSLVAVQQRMNTEAFF. The V call is TRBV11-2, the J call TRBJ1-1; D is unresolved. The V and J ends lost 1 base and 0 bases respectively, with 18 bases between them. CDR1 is SGHAT and CDR2 is FQNNGV in the germline V gene. The CDR3 is 18 residues long.